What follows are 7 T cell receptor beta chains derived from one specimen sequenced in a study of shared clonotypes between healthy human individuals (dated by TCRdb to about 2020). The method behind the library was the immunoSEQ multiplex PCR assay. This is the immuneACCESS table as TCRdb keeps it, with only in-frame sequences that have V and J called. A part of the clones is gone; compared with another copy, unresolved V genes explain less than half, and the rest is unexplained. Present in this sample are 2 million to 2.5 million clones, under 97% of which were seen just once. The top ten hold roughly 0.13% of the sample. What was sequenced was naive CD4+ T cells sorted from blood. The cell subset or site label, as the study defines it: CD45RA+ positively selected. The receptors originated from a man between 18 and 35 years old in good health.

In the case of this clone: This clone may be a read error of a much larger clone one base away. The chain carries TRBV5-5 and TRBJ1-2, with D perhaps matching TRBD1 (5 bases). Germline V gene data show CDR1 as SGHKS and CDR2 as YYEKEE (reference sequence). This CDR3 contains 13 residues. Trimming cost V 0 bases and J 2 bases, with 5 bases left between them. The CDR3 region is CASSLGQNYGYTF. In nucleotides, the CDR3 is TGTGCCAGCAGCTTGGGACAGAACTATGGCTACACCTTC.

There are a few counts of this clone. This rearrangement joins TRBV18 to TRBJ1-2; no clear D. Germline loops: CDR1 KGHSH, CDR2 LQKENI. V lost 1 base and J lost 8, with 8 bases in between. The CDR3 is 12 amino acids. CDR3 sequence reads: CASSPLREGYTF. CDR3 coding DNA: TGTGCCAGCTCACCACTGAGGGAGGGCTACACCTTC.

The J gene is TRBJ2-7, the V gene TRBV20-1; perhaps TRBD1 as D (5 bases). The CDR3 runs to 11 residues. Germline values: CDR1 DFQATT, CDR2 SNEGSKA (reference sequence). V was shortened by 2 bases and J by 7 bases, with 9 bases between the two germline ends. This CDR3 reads CSARLGQEQYF. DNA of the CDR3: TGCAGTGCTAGACTCGGACAAGAGCAGTACTTC.

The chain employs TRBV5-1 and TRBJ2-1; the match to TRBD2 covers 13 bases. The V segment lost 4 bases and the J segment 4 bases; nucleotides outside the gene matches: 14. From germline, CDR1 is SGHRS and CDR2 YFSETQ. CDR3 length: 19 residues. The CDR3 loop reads CASSRGLAGDLASYNEQFF. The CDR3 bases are TGCGCCAGCAGCAGAGGACTAGCGGGGGATCTTGCCTCATACAATGAGCAGTTCTTC.

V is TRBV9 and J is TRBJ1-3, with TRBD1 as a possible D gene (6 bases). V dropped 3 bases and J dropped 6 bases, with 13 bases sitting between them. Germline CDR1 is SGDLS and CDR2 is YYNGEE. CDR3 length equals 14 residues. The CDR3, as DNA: TGTGCCAGCAGCGGGACAGTATTCGCAAACACCATATATTTT. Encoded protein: CASSGTVFANTIYF.

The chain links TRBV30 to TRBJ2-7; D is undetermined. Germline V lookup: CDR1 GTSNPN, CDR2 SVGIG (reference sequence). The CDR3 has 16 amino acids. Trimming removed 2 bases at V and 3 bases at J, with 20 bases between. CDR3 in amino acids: CAWSSTGDKGYYEQYF. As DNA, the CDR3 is TGTGCCTGGAGTTCTACTGGGGATAAAGGATACTACGAGCAGTACTTC. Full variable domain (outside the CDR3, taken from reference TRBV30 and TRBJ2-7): SQTIHQWPATLVQPVGSPLSLECTVEGTSNPNLYWYRQAAGRGLQLLFYSVGIGQISSEVPQNLSASRPQDRQFILSSKKLLLSDSGFYLCAWSSTGDKGYYEQYFGPGTRLTVT.

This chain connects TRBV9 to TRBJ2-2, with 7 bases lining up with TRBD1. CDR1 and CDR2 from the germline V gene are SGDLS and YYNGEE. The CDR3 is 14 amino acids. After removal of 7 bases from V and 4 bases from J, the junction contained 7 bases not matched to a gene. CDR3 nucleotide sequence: TGTGCCAGCTGCCCGGGACAGATCACCGGGGAGCTGTTTTTT. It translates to CASCPGQITGELFF.